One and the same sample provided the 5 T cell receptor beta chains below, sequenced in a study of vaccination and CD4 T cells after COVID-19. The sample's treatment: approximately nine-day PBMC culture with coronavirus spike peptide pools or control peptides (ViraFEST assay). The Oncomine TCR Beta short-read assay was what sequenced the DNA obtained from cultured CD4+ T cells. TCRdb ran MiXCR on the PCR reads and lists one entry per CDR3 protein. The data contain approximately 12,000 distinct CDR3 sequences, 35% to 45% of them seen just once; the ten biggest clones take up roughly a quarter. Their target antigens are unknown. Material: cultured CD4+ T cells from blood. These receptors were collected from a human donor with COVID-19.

The CDR3 bases are TGTGCCAGCAGCTTCACTGGGACTAGCGGGGGACTCTCCTACGAGCAGTACTTC. Translated: CASSFTGTSGGLSYEQYF. The rearrangement joins TRBV7-2 to TRBJ2-7; 14 bases align to TRBD2. Germline-derived CDR1 and CDR2 are SGHTA and FQGNSA. V lost 3 bases to trimming and J lost 0 bases; unmatched junction nucleotides: 7. This CDR3 is built from 18 residues.

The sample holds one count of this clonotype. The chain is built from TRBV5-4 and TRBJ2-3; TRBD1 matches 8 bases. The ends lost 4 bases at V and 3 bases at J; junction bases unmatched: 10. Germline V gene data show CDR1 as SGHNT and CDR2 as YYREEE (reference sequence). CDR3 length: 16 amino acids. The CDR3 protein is CASSGRGQGSTDTQYF. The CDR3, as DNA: TGTGCCAGCAGCGGACGTGGACAGGGTAGTACAGATACGCAGTATTTT.

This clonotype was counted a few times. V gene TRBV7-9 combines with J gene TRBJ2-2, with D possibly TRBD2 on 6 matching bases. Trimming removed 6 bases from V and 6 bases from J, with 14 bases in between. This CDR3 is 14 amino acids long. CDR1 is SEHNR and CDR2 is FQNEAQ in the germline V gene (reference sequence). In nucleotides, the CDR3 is TGTGCCAGCAGTCTTAGCGGAACCTCCGGGGAGCTGTTTTTT. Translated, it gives CASSLSGTSGELFF.

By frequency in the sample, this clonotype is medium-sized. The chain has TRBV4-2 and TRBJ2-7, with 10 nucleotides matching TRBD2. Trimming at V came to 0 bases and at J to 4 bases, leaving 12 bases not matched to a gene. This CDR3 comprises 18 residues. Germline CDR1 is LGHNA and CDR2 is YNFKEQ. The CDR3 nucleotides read TGTGCCAGCAGCCAAGATGGTTTTAATAGCGGGGGGCAATACGAGCAGTACTTC. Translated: CASSQDGFNSGGQYEQYF.

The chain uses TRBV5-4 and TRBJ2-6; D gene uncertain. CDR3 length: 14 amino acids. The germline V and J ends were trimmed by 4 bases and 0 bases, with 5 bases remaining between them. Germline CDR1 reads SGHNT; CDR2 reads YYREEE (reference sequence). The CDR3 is CASSPASGANVLTF. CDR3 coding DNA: TGTGCCAGCAGCCCTGCCTCTGGGGCCAACGTCCTGACTTTC. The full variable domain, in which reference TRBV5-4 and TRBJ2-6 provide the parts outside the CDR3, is ETGVTQSPTHLIKTRGQQVTLRCSSQSGHNTVSWYQQALGQGPQFIFQYYREEENGRGNFPPRFSGLQFPNYSSELNVNALELDDSALYLCASSPASGANVLTFGAGSRLTVL.